This is a list of T cell receptor beta chains from one sample in a study of identical twins. TCRdb itself ran the 5' RACE reads through MiXCR, one entry per CDR3 protein. The data contain some 1,600,000 distinct CDR3 sequences, under 35% of them singletons. The sequenced sample consisted of cord blood. The source is a newborn girl in good health. The CDR3 runs from the conserved cysteine through the conserved F or W. Fields, in order: clone size, D gene, J gene, V gene, CDR3 DNA, CDR3 protein. A D gene is named only where the DNA matches it firmly. Where a row states a size, it is once, few, many or the class of an expanded clone; other rows omit it.

few | TRBD1 | TRBJ1-1 | TRBV11-2 | TGTGCCAGCAGCTTAGCCGTACAGGGGGGGGGAGCTTTCTTT | CASSLAVQGGGAFF
- | - | TRBJ1-1 | TRBV7-7 | TGTGCTAGCAGCTCCAGCCCCACCACTGAAGCTTTCTTT | CASSSSPTTEAFF
- | - | TRBJ2-3 | TRBV7-2 | TGTGCCAGCAGCTTAACGGGAGCTTTTTATATGGGTTGGACAGATACGCAGTATTTT | CASSLTGAFYMGWTDTQYF
few | TRBD2 | TRBJ2-3 | TRBV6-5 | TGTGCCAGCAGTTACAGTAGGCTAGCGGGAGCAGATACGCAGTATTTT | CASSYSRLAGADTQYF
- | - | TRBJ2-3 | TRBV5-1 | TGCGCCAGCAGCTTGCGACCACAGGGCCCAGATACGCAGTATTTT | CASSLRPQGPDTQYF
many | - | TRBJ2-7 | TRBV11-2 | TGTGCCAGCAGCCAATTCGTTATGCGCTACGAGCAGTACTTC | CASSQFVMRYEQYF
- | TRBD1 | TRBJ1-3 | TRBV2 | TGTGCCAGCAGTGATCTGACAGGGGAAACTGGAAACACCATATATTTT | CASSDLTGETGNTIYF
- | - | TRBJ2-7 | TRBV28 | TGTGCCAGCAGTTTGCGGGAATTTCAGTACTTC | CASSLREFQYF
few | TRBD1 | TRBJ1-5 | TRBV6-5 | TGTGCCAGCAGTTACCGCTACAGGGGGCAGCAGCCCCAGCATTTT | CASSYRYRGQQPQHF
- | - | TRBJ1-2 | TRBV7-2 | TGTGCCAGCAGCTTAGCTTATCTAAACTATGGCTACACCTTC | CASSLAYLNYGYTF
- | - | TRBJ2-3 | TRBV24-1 | TGTGCCACCAGTGATAGGGCCACACACACAGATACGCAGTATTTT | CATSDRATHTDTQYF
- | - | TRBJ2-1 | TRBV24-1 | TGTGCCCCGGGCCCCGGGGAAAGTGAGCAGTTCTTC | CAPGPGESEQFF
- | - | TRBJ2-5 | TRBV4-2 | TGTGCCAGCAGCCAAACAAGTAGGCGGGTAACCAATGAGCAGTACTTC | CASSQTSRRVTNEQYF
many | - | TRBJ1-1 | TRBV4-2 | TGTGCCAGCAGCCAAGAGGTGAACACTGAAGCTTTCTTT | CASSQEVNTEAFF
- | - | TRBJ1-4 | TRBV7-9 | TGTGCCAGCGGCTTAGGATGGGTAGCAGGTGAAAAACTGTTTTTT | CASGLGWVAGEKLFF
- | - | TRBJ1-2 | TRBV5-6 | TGTGCCAGCAGCTTGTGGAGGGGGACATCTAACTATGGCTACACCTTC | CASSLWRGTSNYGYTF
- | - | TRBJ2-5 | TRBV9 | TGTGCCAGCAGCGTAGACCCGGGACCAATTCAAGAGACCCAGTACTTC | CASSVDPGPIQETQYF
- | - | TRBJ2-6 | TRBV29-1 | TGCAGCGTCGGTTGGTCTGGGGCCAACGTCCTGACTTTC | CSVGWSGANVLTF
few | - | TRBJ2-3 | TRBV4-1 | TGCGCCAGCAGCCAGCGGCGTGGTAGCACAGATACGCAGTATTTT | CASSQRRGSTDTQYF
- | - | TRBJ2-3 | TRBV24-1 | TGTGCCACCAGTGAAACCCCGGCCACAGATACGCAGTATTTT | CATSETPATDTQYF
- | - | TRBJ2-1 | TRBV3-1 | TGTGCCAGCAGCCAAGTAGGGGTCTTAAGTCAGTTCTTC | CASSQVGVLSQFF
few | TRBD1 | TRBJ2-3 | TRBV20-1 | TGCAGTGCTAGAGTTTTTAGGGACAGGGGCACAGATACGCAGTATTTT | CSARVFRDRGTDTQYF
few | - | TRBJ2-5 | TRBV29-1 | TGCAGCACTATTACCAGGTCAGAGCAGTACTTC | CSTITRSEQYF
- | - | TRBJ1-2 | TRBV20-1 | TGCAGTGCTCTCGGACCTAACTATGGCTACACCTTC | CSALGPNYGYTF
few | TRBD1 | TRBJ2-4 | TRBV20-1 | TGCAGTGCTTGGGACAGGGCCAAATCAAACATTCAGTACTTC | CSAWDRAKSNIQYF
- | - | TRBJ2-1 | TRBV11-2 | TGTGCCAGCTTAGGTCGCGGAGAGCAGTTCTTC | CASLGRGEQFF
- | - | TRBJ1-1 | TRBV5-1 | TGCGCCAGCAGCTTGGAGGACACGAACACTGAAGCTTTCTTT | CASSLEDTNTEAFF
few | TRBD1 | TRBJ2-1 | TRBV27 | TGTGCCAGCAGCGCCGGGACAGCATACAATGAGCAGTTCTTC | CASSAGTAYNEQFF
few | - | TRBJ1-2 | TRBV6-1 | TGTGCCAGCAGTGAAAGGGGGGATGGCTACACCTTC | CASSERGDGYTF
- | TRBD2 | TRBJ2-7 | TRBV20-1 | TGCAGTGCTGGAGGAGGGACTAGCGGCTACGAGCAGTACTTC | CSAGGGTSGYEQYF
- | TRBD2 | TRBJ2-7 | TRBV7-2 | TGTGCCAGCAGCTTAGCGGGACTAGGGGTTACCTACGAGCAGTACTTC | CASSLAGLGVTYEQYF
- | TRBD2 | TRBJ2-1 | TRBV5-1 | TGCGCCAGCAGCTTACTAGCGAACGATGAGCAGTTCTTC | CASSLLANDEQFF
- | - | TRBJ1-4 | TRBV20-1 | TGCAGTGCTAGCAAAGGGCGCGAAAAACTGTTTTTT | CSASKGREKLFF
few | TRBD2 | TRBJ2-7 | TRBV20-1 | TGCAGTGCTAGACCTCCTAGCGGGAGAACCTACGAGCAGTACTTC | CSARPPSGRTYEQYF
- | - | TRBJ1-2 | TRBV3-1 | TGTGCCAGCAGCGGGGCGACAGGCCTTAACTATGGCTACACCTTC | CASSGATGLNYGYTF
- | - | TRBJ2-1 | TRBV7-2 | TGTGCCAGCAGCTTTCCCCCCGGATGTGAGCAGTTCTTC | CASSFPPGCEQFF
few | - | TRBJ1-4 | TRBV20-1 | TGCAGTGCTAGACAGGGAAAGGAAAAACTGTTTTTT | CSARQGKEKLFF
- | - | TRBJ2-5 | TRBV7-9 | TGTGCCAGCAGCTTAGGGTGGGCAGTCCAAGAGACCCAGTACTTC | CASSLGWAVQETQYF
- | TRBD2 | TRBJ2-3 | TRBV20-1 | TGCAGTGCTAGAGACCTCTTTGCGGGGGGATACACAGATACGCAGTATTTT | CSARDLFAGGYTDTQYF
few | TRBD2 | TRBJ2-5 | TRBV25-1 | TGTGCCAGCAGGGATAGCGGGAGAGGAGAGACCCAGTACTTC | CASRDSGRGETQYF
many | - | TRBJ2-3 | TRBV5-5 | TGTGCCAGCAGCTTGGTGGGAAGGGGAAGTGATACGCAGTATTTT | CASSLVGRGSDTQYF
- | TRBD2 | TRBJ2-1 | TRBV12-3/TRBV12-4 | TGTGCCAGCAGTCCCCTGTGGGGGGGGGGCAATGAGCAGTTCTTC | CASSPLWGGGNEQFF
few | - | TRBJ1-2 | TRBV20-1 | TGCAGTGCTAGTTTCCAGGAGCTTAACTATGGCTACACCTTC | CSASFQELNYGYTF
- | - | TRBJ2-3 | TRBV4-1 | TGCGCCAGCAGCCAAGTTCCACCTAGCTTTGGCCCAGATACGCAGTATTTT | CASSQVPPSFGPDTQYF
- | TRBD2 | TRBJ2-7 | TRBV7-9 | TGTGCCAGCAGCTCAATAGCGGGAGTTGGCTACGAGCAGTACTTC | CASSSIAGVGYEQYF
- | - | TRBJ2-7 | TRBV27 | TGTGCCAGCAGTTTATACAGGGTGAGCATTTACGAGCAGTACTTC | CASSLYRVSIYEQYF
- | - | TRBJ1-1 | TRBV4-2 | TGTGCCAGCAGCCACGTCCGGGGGACTGAAGCTTTCTTT | CASSHVRGTEAFF
- | - | TRBJ1-2 | TRBV29-1 | TGCAGCGTTGCCCAACAGGGAGGGTGGGTTTCTAACTATGGCTACACCTTC | CSVAQQGGWVSNYGYTF
few | TRBD1 | TRBJ2-7 | TRBV20-1 | TGCAGTGCTAGAGAGGGACAGGGGGCCTACGAGCAGTACTTC | CSAREGQGAYEQYF
few | TRBD1 | TRBJ2-7 | TRBV11-2 | TGTGCCAGCAGCTCCTTCCGGGACAGGTTCTCCTACGAGCAGTACTTC | CASSSFRDRFSYEQYF
- | - | TRBJ2-3 | TRBV5-5 | TGTGCCAGCAGCTTGGCGCTCAGGACCCAATGGGATACGCAGTATTTT | CASSLALRTQWDTQYF
- | - | TRBJ1-1 | TRBV20-1 | TGCAGTGCTAGTCCGGAGACGAACACTGAAGCTTTCTTT | CSASPETNTEAFF
many | - | TRBJ2-7 | TRBV10-3 | TGTGCCATCAGTGTGGGGGACATCTCCTACGAGCAGTACTTC | CAISVGDISYEQYF
few | - | TRBJ2-3 | TRBV12-5 | TGTGCTAGTGGTTTCGTCCAGGCGCAGTATTTT | CASGFVQAQYF
- | TRBD2 | TRBJ2-7 | TRBV29-1 | TGCAGCGCCGGGATGACTAGCGGGACCTACGAGCAGTACTTC | CSAGMTSGTYEQYF